This TCR beta chain comes out of a study of T cells in localized non-small cell lung cancer. Study-wide results and caveats: Adjacent lung exhibited a median of about 56 among the 100 most abundant tumor clones. Adjacent uninvolved lung tissue had the highest T cell clonality, exceeding tumor.

Sequencing was performed with immunoSEQ multiplex PCR; in TCRdb, only in-frame clones are kept and a portion is missing. Of some 51,000 clones detected, just over 85% appear once; the ten largest clones hold less than 6%. With regard to this clone: What it binds is unknown.

The source is a woman aged 40-70 years with stage I lung adenocarcinoma. The sequences come from peripheral blood, collected before any cancer treatment.

CDR3 DNA: TGCGCCAGCAGCCGCGATCCTAACCCGACCGGGACAGGGAGCGAGCAGTACTTC. Translation: CASSRDPNPTGTGSEQYF. V gene TRBV4-3 combines with J gene TRBJ2-7; 9 bases agree with TRBD1. The V and J ends lost 4 bases and 6 bases, in that order; junction bases with no gene match: 19. Germline loops: CDR1 LGHNA, CDR2 YSLEER. The CDR3 has 18 amino acids.